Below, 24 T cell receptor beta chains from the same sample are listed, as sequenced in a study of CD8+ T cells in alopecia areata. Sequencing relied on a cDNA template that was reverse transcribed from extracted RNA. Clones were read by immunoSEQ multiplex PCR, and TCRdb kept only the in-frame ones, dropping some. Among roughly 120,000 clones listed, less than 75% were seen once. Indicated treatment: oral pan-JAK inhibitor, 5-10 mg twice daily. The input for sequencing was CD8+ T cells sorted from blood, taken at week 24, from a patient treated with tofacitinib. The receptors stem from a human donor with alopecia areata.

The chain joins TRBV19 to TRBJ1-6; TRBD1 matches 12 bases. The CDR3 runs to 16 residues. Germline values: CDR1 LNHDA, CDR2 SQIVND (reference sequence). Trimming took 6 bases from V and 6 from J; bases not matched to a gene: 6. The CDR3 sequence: CASSLRDRGPNSPLHF. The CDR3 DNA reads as TGTGCCAGTAGCCTCCGGGACAGGGGGCCTAATTCACCCCTCCACTTT.

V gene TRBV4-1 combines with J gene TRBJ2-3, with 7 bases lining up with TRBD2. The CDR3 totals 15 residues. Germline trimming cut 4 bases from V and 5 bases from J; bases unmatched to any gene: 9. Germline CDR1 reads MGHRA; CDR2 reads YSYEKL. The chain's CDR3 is CASSPPASGRDTQYF. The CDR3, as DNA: TGCGCCAGCAGCCCGCCGGCTAGCGGTAGAGATACGCAGTATTTT.

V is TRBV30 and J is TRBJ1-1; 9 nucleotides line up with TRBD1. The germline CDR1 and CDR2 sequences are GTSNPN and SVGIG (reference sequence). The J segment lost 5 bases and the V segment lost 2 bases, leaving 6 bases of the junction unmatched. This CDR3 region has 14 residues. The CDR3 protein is CAWSLDRGMTEAFF. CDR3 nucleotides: TGTGCCTGGAGTTTGGACAGGGGTATGACTGAAGCTTTCTTT.

The chain's CDR3 is CASSLLASYEQYF. The CDR3 nucleotides are TGTGCCAGCAGCTTACTAGCTAGCTACGAGCAGTACTTC. The rearrangement joins TRBV13 to TRBJ2-7; TRBD2 is a possible D gene (5 bases). The germline V gene has CDR1 PRHDT and CDR2 FYEKMQ (reference sequence). V dropped 2 bases and J dropped 3 bases, with 8 bases sitting between them. This CDR3 contains 13 residues.

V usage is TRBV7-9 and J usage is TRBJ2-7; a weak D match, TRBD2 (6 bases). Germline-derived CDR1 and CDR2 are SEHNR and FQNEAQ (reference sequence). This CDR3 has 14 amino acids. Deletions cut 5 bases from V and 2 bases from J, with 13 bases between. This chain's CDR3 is CASSPSGSAYEQYF. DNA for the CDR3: TGTGCCAGCAGCCCCAGCGGGTCAGCCTACGAGCAGTACTTC. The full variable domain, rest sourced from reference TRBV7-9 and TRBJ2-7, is DTGVSQNPRHKITKRGQNVTFRCDPISEHNRLYWYRQTLGQGPEFLTYFQNEAQLEKSRLLSDRFSAERPKGSFSTLEIQRTEQGDSAMYLCASSPSGSAYEQYFGPGTRLTVT.

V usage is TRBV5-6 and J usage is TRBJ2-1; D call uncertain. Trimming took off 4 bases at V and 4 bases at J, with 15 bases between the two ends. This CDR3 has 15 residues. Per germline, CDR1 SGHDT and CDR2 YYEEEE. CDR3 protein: CASSRRRSPYNEQFF. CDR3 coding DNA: TGTGCCAGCAGCCGCCGACGGAGCCCTTACAATGAGCAGTTCTTC.

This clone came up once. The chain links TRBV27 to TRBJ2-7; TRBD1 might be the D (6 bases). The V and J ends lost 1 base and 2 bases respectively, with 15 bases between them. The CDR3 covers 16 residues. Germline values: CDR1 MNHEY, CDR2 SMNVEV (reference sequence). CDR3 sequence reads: CASSLLQGPHPYEQYF. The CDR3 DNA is TGTGCCAGCAGTTTATTACAGGGACCACACCCCTACGAGCAGTACTTC.

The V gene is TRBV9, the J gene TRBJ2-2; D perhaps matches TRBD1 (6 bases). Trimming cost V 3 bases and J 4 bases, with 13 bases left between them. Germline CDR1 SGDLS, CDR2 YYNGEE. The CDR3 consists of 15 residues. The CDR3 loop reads CASSAGVYTTGELFF. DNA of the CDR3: TGTGCCAGCAGCGCAGGGGTTTATACCACCGGGGAGCTGTTTTTT.

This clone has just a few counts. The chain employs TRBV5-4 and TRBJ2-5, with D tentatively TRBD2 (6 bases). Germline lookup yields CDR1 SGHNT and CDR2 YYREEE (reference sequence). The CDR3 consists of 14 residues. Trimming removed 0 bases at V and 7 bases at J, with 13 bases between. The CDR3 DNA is TGTGCCAGCAGCTTGGGGGACTCGTTCAGGACCCAGTACTTC. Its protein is CASSLGDSFRTQYF.

The CDR3 nucleotides read TGTGCCAGTATCGGATCTATGGTCACCGGGGAGCTGTTTTTT. It yields the protein CASIGSMVTGELFF. The chain joins TRBV19 to TRBJ2-2; no reliable D call. CDR1 is LNHDA, CDR2 SQIVND, per germline (reference sequence). The V and J ends lost 7 bases and 4 bases respectively, with 13 bases between them. The CDR3 loop spans 14 amino acids.

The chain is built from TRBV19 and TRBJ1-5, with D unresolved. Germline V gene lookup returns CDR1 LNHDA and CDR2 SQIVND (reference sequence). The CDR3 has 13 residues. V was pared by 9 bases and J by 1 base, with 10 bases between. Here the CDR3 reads CASETGSNQPQHF. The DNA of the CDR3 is TGTGCCAGCGAGACGGGGAGCAATCAGCCCCAGCATTTT.

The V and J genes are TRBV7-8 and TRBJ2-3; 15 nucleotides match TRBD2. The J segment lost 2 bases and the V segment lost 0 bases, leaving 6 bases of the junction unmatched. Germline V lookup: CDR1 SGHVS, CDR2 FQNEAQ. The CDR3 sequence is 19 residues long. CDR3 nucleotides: TGTGCCAGCAGCTTAGCCCTGGGACTAGCGGGGGGCCCCACAGATACGCAGTATTTT. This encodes CASSLALGLAGGPTDTQYF.

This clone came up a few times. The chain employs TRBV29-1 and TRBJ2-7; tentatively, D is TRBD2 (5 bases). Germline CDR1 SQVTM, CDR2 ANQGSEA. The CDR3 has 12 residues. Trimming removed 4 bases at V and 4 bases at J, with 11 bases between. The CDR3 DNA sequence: TGCAGCGTTGCGGGGTACCGTTACGAGCAGTACTTC. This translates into CSVAGYRYEQYF.

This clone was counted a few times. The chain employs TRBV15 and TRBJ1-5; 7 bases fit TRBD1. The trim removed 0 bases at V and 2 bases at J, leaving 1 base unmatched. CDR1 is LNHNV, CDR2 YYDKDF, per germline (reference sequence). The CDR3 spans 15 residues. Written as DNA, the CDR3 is TGTGCCACCAGCAGAGATGGACAGGGCAATCAGCCCCAGCATTTT. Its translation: CATSRDGQGNQPQHF.

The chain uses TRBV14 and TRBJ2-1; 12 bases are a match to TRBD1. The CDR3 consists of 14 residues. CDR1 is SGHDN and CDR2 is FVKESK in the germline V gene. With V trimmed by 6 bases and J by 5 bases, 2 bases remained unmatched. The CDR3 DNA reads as TGTGCCAGCAGTCGGGACAGGGGGCACAATGAGCAGTTCTTC. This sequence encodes CASSRDRGHNEQFF.

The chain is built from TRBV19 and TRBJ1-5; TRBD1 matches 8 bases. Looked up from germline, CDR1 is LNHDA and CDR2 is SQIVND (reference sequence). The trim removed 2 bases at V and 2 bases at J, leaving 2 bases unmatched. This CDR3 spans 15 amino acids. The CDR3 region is CASSILTGGNQPQHF. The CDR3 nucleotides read TGTGCCAGTAGTATACTGACAGGGGGCAATCAGCCCCAGCATTTT.

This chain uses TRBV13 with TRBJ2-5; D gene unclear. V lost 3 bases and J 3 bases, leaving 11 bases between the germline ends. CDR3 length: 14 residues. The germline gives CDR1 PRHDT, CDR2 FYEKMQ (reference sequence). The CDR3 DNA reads TGTGCCAGCAGCTTTTCGGGTTTCAAAGAGACCCAGTACTTC. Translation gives CASSFSGFKETQYF.

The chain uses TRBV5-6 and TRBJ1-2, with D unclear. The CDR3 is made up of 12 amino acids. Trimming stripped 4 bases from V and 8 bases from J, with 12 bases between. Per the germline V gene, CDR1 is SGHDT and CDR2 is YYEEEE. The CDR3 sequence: CASSSGPFGYTF. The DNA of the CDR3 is TGTGCCAGCAGCAGTGGACCTTTCGGCTACACCTTC.

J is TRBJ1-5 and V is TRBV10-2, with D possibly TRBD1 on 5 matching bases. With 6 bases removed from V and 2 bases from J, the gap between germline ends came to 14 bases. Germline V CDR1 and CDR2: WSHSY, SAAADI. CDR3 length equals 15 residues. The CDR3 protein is CASSLQGYGNQPQHF. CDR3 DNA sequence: TGCGCCAGCAGCCTTCAGGGATATGGCAATCAGCCCCAGCATTTT.

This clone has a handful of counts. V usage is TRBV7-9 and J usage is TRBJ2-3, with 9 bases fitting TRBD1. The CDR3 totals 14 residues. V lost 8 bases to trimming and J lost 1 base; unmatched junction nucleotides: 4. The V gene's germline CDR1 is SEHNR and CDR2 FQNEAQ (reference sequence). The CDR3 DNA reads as TGTGCCAGCCGGGACAGGGAACGCACAGATACGCAGTATTTT. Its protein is CASRDRERTDTQYF.

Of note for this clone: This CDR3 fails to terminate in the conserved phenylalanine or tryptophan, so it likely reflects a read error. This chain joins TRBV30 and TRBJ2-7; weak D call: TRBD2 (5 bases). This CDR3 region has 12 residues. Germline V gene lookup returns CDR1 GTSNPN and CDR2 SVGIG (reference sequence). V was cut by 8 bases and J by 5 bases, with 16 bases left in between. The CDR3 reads CAPGLRGHEQYL. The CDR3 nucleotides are TGTGCCCCCGGGCTCCGAGGGCACGAGCAGTACCTC.

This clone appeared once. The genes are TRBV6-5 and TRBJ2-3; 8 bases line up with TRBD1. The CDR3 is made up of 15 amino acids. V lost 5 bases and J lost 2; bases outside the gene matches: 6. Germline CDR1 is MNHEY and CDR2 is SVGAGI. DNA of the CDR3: TGTGCCAGCAGTCGGGGACAGGTGAACACAGATACGCAGTATTTT. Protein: CASSRGQVNTDTQYF.

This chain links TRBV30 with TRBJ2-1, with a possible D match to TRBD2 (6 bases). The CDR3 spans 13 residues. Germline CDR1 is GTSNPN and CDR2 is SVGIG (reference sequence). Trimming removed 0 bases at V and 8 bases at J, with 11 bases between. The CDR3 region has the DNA TGTGCCTGGAGTGTAGGAGGGACGGATGAGCAGTTCTTC. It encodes CAWSVGGTDEQFF.

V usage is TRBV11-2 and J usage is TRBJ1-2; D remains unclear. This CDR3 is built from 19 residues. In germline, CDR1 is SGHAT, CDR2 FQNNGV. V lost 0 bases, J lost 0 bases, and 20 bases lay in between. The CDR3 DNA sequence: TGTGCCAGCAGCTTAGATACTCGAACCGAACCGATTTCTAACTATGGCTACACCTTC. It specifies CASSLDTRTEPISNYGYTF.